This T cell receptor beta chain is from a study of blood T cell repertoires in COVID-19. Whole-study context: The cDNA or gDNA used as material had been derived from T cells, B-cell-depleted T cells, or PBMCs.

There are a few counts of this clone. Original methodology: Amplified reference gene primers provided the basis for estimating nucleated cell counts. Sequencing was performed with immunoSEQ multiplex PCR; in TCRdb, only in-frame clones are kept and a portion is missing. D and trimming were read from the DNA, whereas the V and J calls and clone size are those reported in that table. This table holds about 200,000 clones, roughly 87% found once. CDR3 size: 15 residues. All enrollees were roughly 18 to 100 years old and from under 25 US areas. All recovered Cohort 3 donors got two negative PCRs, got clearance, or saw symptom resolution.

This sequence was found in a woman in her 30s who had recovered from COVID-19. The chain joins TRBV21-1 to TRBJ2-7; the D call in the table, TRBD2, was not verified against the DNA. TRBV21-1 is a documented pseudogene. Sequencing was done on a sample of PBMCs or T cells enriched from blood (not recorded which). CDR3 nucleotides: TGTGCCAGCAGCACTGGGACTAGCGGGAACTACGAGCAGTACTTC. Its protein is CASSTGTSGNYEQYF.